This TCR beta chain emerged from a study of cytomegalovirus exposure and HLA in healthy donors. Study results and caveats: In most subjects, TCR beta sequences reportedly gave accurate predictions of HLA-A and HLA-B alleles.

Of note for this clone: Its cognate antigen is unknown.

CDR1 SGHNT and CDR2 YENEEA come from the germline V gene. V lost 8 bases and J lost 5; bases outside the gene matches: 8. The CDR3 loop spans 14 amino acids. PCR involved 60 Vbeta and 13 Jbeta primers. The data were produced by immunoSEQ multiplex PCR, yet TCRdb's version contains in-frame clones alone and is incomplete. The sample gives 100,000 to 150,000 clones, 8% to 9.5% of which show up once; 5% to 6% is in the top ten. V is TRBV11-3 and J is TRBJ2-2, with 7 bases that match TRBD2. This TCR derives from a man aged 40-49 years in good health and CMV-seronegative. The sequenced sample was PBMCs. The CDR3 nucleotides are TGTGCCAGCCAGCGGGAATCGCGGACCGGGGAGCTGTTTTTT. It codes for CASQRESRTGELFF.